Following are 18 T cell receptor beta chains from one sample sequenced in a study of technical replicates of blood from several donors. Data came from immunoSEQ multiplex PCR; TCRdb stores just in-frame clones and leaves some out. The profile shows more than 65,000 clones, around 94% of them singletons. Input material: T cells isolated from PBMCs. These receptors came from a human donor in good health.

This rearrangement joins TRBV19 to TRBJ2-1; TRBD1 agrees at 9 bases. With 3 bases clipped from V and 4 bases from J, the junction kept 1 base outside the gene matches. The CDR3 runs 14 residues. Germline V CDR1 and CDR2: LNHDA, SQIVND (reference sequence). CDR3 residues: CASSMDRGYNEQFF. The CDR3 nucleotides read TGTGCCAGTAGTATGGACAGGGGTTACAATGAGCAGTTCTTC.

This chain joins TRBV7-3 and TRBJ1-6; D gene uncertain. There are 16 residues in the CDR3. V lost 2 bases and J 0 bases, leaving 8 bases between the germline ends. The germline V gene has CDR1 SGHTA and CDR2 FQGTGA. CDR3 amino acids: CASSLWSSSYNSPLHF. CDR3 DNA: TGTGCCAGCAGCTTATGGTCGAGCTCCTATAATTCACCCCTCCACTTT.

V usage is TRBV19 and J usage is TRBJ1-1, with TRBD1 as a possible D gene (6 bases). There are 16 residues in the CDR3. Germline loops: CDR1 LNHDA, CDR2 SQIVND (reference sequence). Trimming removed 7 bases from V and 1 base from J, with 19 bases in between. CDR3: CASIPHYRARNTEAFF. The CDR3, as DNA: TGTGCCAGTATCCCCCACTACAGGGCGAGGAACACTGAAGCTTTCTTT.

This rearrangement joins TRBV5-1 to TRBJ1-1, with TRBD1 matching over 7 bases. This CDR3 is built from 15 residues. J lost 5 bases, V lost 4 bases, and 11 bases had no gene match. Looked up from germline, CDR1 is SGHRS and CDR2 is YFSETQ. The CDR3 DNA sequence: TGCGCCAGCAGCCTACTACCCGACAGGGCGACTGAAGCTTTCTTT. It translates to CASSLLPDRATEAFF.

J is TRBJ2-7 and V is TRBV5-6, with TRBD2 matching over 12 bases. The ends lost 3 bases at V and 6 bases at J; junction bases unmatched: 10. CDR1 and CDR2 (germline): SGHDT, YYEEEE. There are 16 residues in the CDR3. CDR3 DNA: TGTGCCAGCAGCTGGCAGACTAGCGGGAGATTCGGCGAGCAGTACTTC. This sequence encodes CASSWQTSGRFGEQYF. Full variable domain (outside the CDR3, taken from reference TRBV5-6 and TRBJ2-7): DAGVTQSPTHLIKTRGQQVTLRCSPKSGHDTVSWYQQALGQGPQFIFQYYEEEERQRGNFPDRFSGHQFPNYSSELNVNALLLGDSALYLCASSWQTSGRFGEQYFGPGTRLTVT.

The CDR3 is CATSTYRDRISYEQYF. The CDR3 DNA is TGTGCCACCAGCACCTACCGGGACAGGATCTCCTACGAGCAGTACTTC. The chain joins TRBV15 to TRBJ2-7; 8 nucleotides match TRBD1. CDR3 length: 16 residues. With 4 bases clipped from V and 0 bases from J, the junction kept 8 bases outside the gene matches. Germline lookup yields CDR1 LNHNV and CDR2 YYDKDF (reference sequence).

This clone was seen just once. The rearrangement joins TRBV7-8 to TRBJ2-3, with TRBD2 matching over 9 bases. CDR3 length: 18 amino acids. Looked up from germline, CDR1 is SGHVS and CDR2 is FQNEAQ. Germline trimming cut 6 bases from V and 1 base from J; bases unmatched to any gene: 14. The CDR3 region is CASRTGVSGRIGTDTQYF. CDR3 coding DNA: TGTGCCAGCAGGACCGGAGTAAGCGGGAGGATTGGCACAGATACGCAGTATTTT.

This chain joins TRBV7-9 and TRBJ2-5; D not certain. The V end lost 4 bases, the J end lost 5 bases, and 14 bases lay between the germline ends. CDR1 and CDR2 (germline): SEHNR, FQNEAQ (reference sequence). The CDR3 has 14 residues. The CDR3 region is CASSSRLVGETQYF. The CDR3 nucleotides read TGTGCCAGCAGCTCTCGGTTGGTCGGGGAGACCCAGTACTTC.

The CDR3 DNA sequence: TGTGCCAGCAGCTTTAACAGGGGCGCGGGCCTGGATAGGACAGAGACCCAGTACTTC. It is translated as CASSFNRGAGLDRTETQYF. The chain carries TRBV7-9 and TRBJ2-5, with 7 bases fitting TRBD1. With 3 bases clipped from V and 4 bases from J, the junction kept 20 bases outside the gene matches. CDR1 and CDR2 from the germline V gene are SEHNR and FQNEAQ (reference sequence). The CDR3 is 19 amino acids.

The chain carries TRBV14 and TRBJ1-4, with unresolved D. CDR3 length: 12 amino acids. Germline V gene data show CDR1 as SGHDN and CDR2 as FVKESK. The germline V and J ends were trimmed by 1 base and 11 bases, with 8 bases remaining between them. This CDR3 reads CASSQGHPKLFF. CDR3 nucleotides: TGTGCCAGCAGCCAAGGGCATCCTAAACTGTTTTTT.

The genes are TRBV9 and TRBJ1-1; TRBD1 agrees at 9 bases. This CDR3 comprises 18 residues. V was pared by 4 bases and J by 6 bases, with 19 bases of the junction left unmatched. The germline V gene encodes CDR1 SGDLS and CDR2 YYNGEE. The CDR3 region is CASSPRRDRVMSGAEAFF. The CDR3 nucleotides are TGTGCCAGCAGCCCCCGCCGGGACAGGGTAATGAGCGGCGCTGAAGCTTTCTTT.

This chain links TRBV4-1 with TRBJ1-2, with unresolved D. This CDR3 has 16 amino acids. The germline V and J ends were trimmed by 0 bases and 4 bases, with 15 bases remaining between them. Germline V gene lookup returns CDR1 MGHRA and CDR2 YSYEKL. The CDR3 bases are TGCGCCAGCAGCCAAGATCTTAAGTCCAGAGGCTATGGCTACACCTTC. As protein: CASSQDLKSRGYGYTF.

The J gene is TRBJ1-1, the V gene TRBV25-1; 8 nucleotides align to TRBD1. Germline-derived CDR1 and CDR2 are MGHDK and SYGVNS. The CDR3 contains 13 residues. V shed 7 bases, J shed 1 base, and the junction held 2 bases outside the gene matches. DNA for the CDR3: TGTGCCAGCAATCAGGGGGCGAACACTGAAGCTTTCTTT. Protein product: CASNQGANTEAFF.

V is TRBV7-9 and J is TRBJ1-1, with 8 nucleotides matching TRBD1. Germline V gene sequence: CDR1 SEHNR, CDR2 FQNEAQ (reference sequence). V shed 1 base and J 1 base; nucleotides not matched to a gene: 8. CDR3 length equals 17 residues. The CDR3 nucleotides read TGTGCCAGCAGCTTAGAGGGCAGGGGGCTACAGAACACTGAAGCTTTCTTT. It codes for CASSLEGRGLQNTEAFF.

The chain has TRBV18 and TRBJ2-7, with TRBD1 matching 7 bases. Germline CDR1 KGHSH, CDR2 LQKENI. This CDR3 has 14 residues. After removal of 5 bases from V and 4 bases from J, the junction contained 8 bases not matched to a gene. As DNA, the CDR3 is TGTGCCAGCTCAGCAGGGACAGATCCTTACGAGCAGTACTTC. This translates into CASSAGTDPYEQYF.

As concerns this clone: The junction and the germline gene differ at one end; a read error may be behind it. The gene calls are TRBV6-1 and TRBJ1-3, with TRBD1 matching 10 bases. Looked up from germline, CDR1 is MNHNS and CDR2 is SASEGT. The CDR3 loop spans 18 amino acids. In DNA, the CDR3 is TGTGCCAGCAATGAATACGGGACAGGGGCTGTGTTCGGAAACACCATATATTTT. As protein: CASNEYGTGAVFGNTIYF.

The chain is built from TRBV19 and TRBJ2-5, with 8 positions matching TRBD2. The CDR3 is made up of 13 amino acids. Trimming at V came to 6 bases and at J to 4 bases, leaving 4 bases not matched to a gene. Germline V gene sequence: CDR1 LNHDA, CDR2 SQIVND (reference sequence). CDR3 amino acids: CASRSGGLETQYF. The CDR3 nucleotides read TGTGCCAGTAGATCGGGGGGGTTAGAGACCCAGTACTTC.

This clone was counted once. The chain employs TRBV5-6 and TRBJ2-7, with a weak D call TRBD2 (6 bases). The V gene's germline CDR1 is SGHDT and CDR2 YYEEEE. V was cut by 4 bases and J by 7 bases, with 21 bases left in between. CDR3 length equals 15 residues. CDR3 protein: CASSMPGEGRREQYF. The DNA for the CDR3 is TGTGCCAGCAGCATGCCGGGGGAAGGGCGAAGGGAGCAGTACTTC.